This is a list of T cell receptor beta chains from one sample in a study of cytomegalovirus exposure and HLA in healthy donors. Repertoires were generated with immunoSEQ multiplex PCR, while TCRdb's copy carries only in-frame clones and drops some. The table has fewer than 70,000 clones, 83% seen once. Sequencing was carried out using PBMCs. Receptors were obtained from a human donor in good health. The CDR3 runs from the conserved cysteine through the conserved F or W. A D gene is named only where the DNA matches it firmly. Clone size is given for some rows only: seen once, a few or many times, or a class if the clone is expanded.

abundance	j_gene	v_gene	d_gene	CDR3nt	CDR3aa
few	TRBJ2-5	TRBV2	TRBD2	TGTGCCAGCGATTTTACCGGGACTAGCGGAGAGACCCAGTACTTC	CASDFTGTSGETQYF
.	TRBJ2-3	TRBV7-9	TRBD2	TGTGCCAGCAGCTCCCTTGCGGGAGTCGGTGATACGCAGTATTTT	CASSSLAGVGDTQYF
medium-sized	TRBJ2-6	TRBV11-2	.	TGTGCCAGCAGCCCGCGGGCTCCCACTGGGGCCAACGTCCTGACTTTC	CASSPRAPTGANVLTF
few	TRBJ1-1	TRBV5-4	.	TGTGCCAGCAGCGAGGGGGGGGGCTCGGGGAACACTGAAGCTTTCTTT	CASSEGGGSGNTEAFF
.	TRBJ2-3	TRBV19	TRBD1	TGTGCCAGTAGTCCGGACAGGGACGCAGATACGCAGTATTTT	CASSPDRDADTQYF
.	TRBJ1-4	TRBV6-1	.	TGTGCCAGCACAGTTCTAGAGGGCTCTGGGAGGATGTTTTTT	CASTVLEGSGRMFF
.	TRBJ2-4	TRBV4-2	.	TGTGCCAGCAGCCAAGATGATGGCAGAAAAAACATTCAGTACTTC	CASSQDDGRKNIQYF
.	TRBJ2-5	TRBV30	.	TGTGCCTGGAGTGTAAGGGGTGAGACCCAGTACTTC	CAWSVRGETQYF
.	TRBJ2-2	TRBV7-2	TRBD1	TGTGCCAGCAGCTGGACAGGGGACCCAAACACCGGGGAGCTGTTTTTT	CASSWTGDPNTGELFF
few	TRBJ2-7	TRBV4-2	TRBD2	TGTGCCAGCAGCCAAACATCGGGGGGGGCCGGCTACGAGCAGTACTTC	CASSQTSGGAGYEQYF
.	TRBJ2-2	TRBV27	.	TGTGCCAGCAGCCCCCCCAATTACGAGGAGGGCCTGTTCGGGGAGCTGTTTTTT	CASSPPNYEEGLFGELFF
.	TRBJ2-2	TRBV7-2	TRBD2	TGTGCCAGCAGCTTTATAGCGGGAGGGCCGGGCACCGGGGAGCTGTTTTTT	CASSFIAGGPGTGELFF
.	TRBJ2-7	TRBV6-1	TRBD1	TGTGCCAGCAGTGAAGGGATCAACAGGGGGCGCAACTACGAGCAGTACTTC	CASSEGINRGRNYEQYF
.	TRBJ1-1	TRBV2	.	TGTGCCAGCAGAACTCAGGGGAACACTGAAGCTTTCTTT	CASRTQGNTEAFF
few	TRBJ1-3	TRBV19	.	TGTGCCAGTAGTATCCTCCGGAGCTCTGGAAACACCATATATTTT	CASSILRSSGNTIYF
.	TRBJ2-2	TRBV6-1	TRBD2	TGTGCCAGCAGGGACACTAGCGGGGACACCGGGGAGCTGTTTTTT	CASRDTSGDTGELFF
.	TRBJ2-3	TRBV10-3	TRBD2	TGTGCCATCAGTGGCCCGGGACTAGCGGGGGCGAACACAGATACGCAGTATTTT	CAISGPGLAGANTDTQYF
.	TRBJ2-1	TRBV4-1	TRBD1	TGCGCCAGCAGACCGGGACAGGGATTCGATGAGCAGTTCTTC	CASRPGQGFDEQFF
.	TRBJ2-5	TRBV27	.	TGTGCCAGCAGTGGGGGGAGGGGGGGAATCGGTGGGACCCAGTACTTC	CASSGGRGGIGGTQYF
.	TRBJ1-4	TRBV2	.	TGTGCCAGCAGTGCTCAGGGAAGGTCTAATGAAAAACTGTTTTTT	CASSAQGRSNEKLFF
.	TRBJ2-5	TRBV19	TRBD2	TGTGCCAGTAGTATAGGGAGGGGGACTAGCGGACAGGAAGAGACCCAGTACTTC	CASSIGRGTSGQEETQYF
.	TRBJ1-2	TRBV19	.	TGTGCCAGTAGTACAAGCCCGGGCGGGAACTATGGCTACACCTTC	CASSTSPGGNYGYTF
few	TRBJ1-1	TRBV2	TRBD1	TGTGCCAGCAGTGGAATCCGGGACAGTGAAGCTTTCTTT	CASSGIRDSEAFF
.	TRBJ2-1	TRBV25-1	TRBD1	TGTGCCAGCAGTGAACCGGGACAGGGGAACAATGAGCAGTTCTTC	CASSEPGQGNNEQFF
.	TRBJ2-7	TRBV29-1	.	TGCAGCGTTGAAGCGGGAGATGGGTACGAGCAGTACTTC	CSVEAGDGYEQYF
.	TRBJ2-7	TRBV11-2	TRBD2	TGTGCCAGCAGCCCCACTGGACTAGCGGGGAGCTACGAGCAGTACTTC	CASSPTGLAGSYEQYF
once	TRBJ2-1	TRBV14	.	TGTGCTAGCAGCCAAAGCGGTTGGGATGAGCAGTTCTTC	CASSQSGWDEQFF
.	TRBJ2-2	TRBV21-1	.	TGTGCCAGCAGGGTTTACGGGACAGGGGGCGTCGGGGAGCTGTTTTTT	CASRVYGTGGVGELFF
.	TRBJ2-7	TRBV5-4	.	TGTGCCAGCAGCTCCTCGGGACAAGCCTACGAGCAGTACTTC	CASSSSGQAYEQYF
.	TRBJ2-7	TRBV11-2	TRBD1	TGTGCCAGCAGCTTAGGGGCAGTGACAGGGTTCGAGCAGTACTTC	CASSLGAVTGFEQYF
.	TRBJ1-4	TRBV7-9	.	TGTGCCAGCAGCTTAGGCGGAACTGAAAAACTGTTTTTT	CASSLGGTEKLFF
.	TRBJ2-7	TRBV7-9	TRBD2	TGTGCCAGCAGCGGGAAGCGGGAGGAAAGGTACGAGCAGTACTTC	CASSGKREERYEQYF
.	TRBJ2-3	TRBV28	TRBD2	TGTGCCAGCGGTGGACTAGCGGGAGGTATGGGTAGCACAGATACGCAGTATTTT	CASGGLAGGMGSTDTQYF
.	TRBJ1-6	TRBV5-1	.	TGCGCCAGCAGCGTAACCGCAGGGGCTTATAATTCACCCCTCCACTTT	CASSVTAGAYNSPLHF
.	TRBJ1-2	TRBV9	.	TGTGCACGAAATGGTGGAGATAACTATGGCTACACCTTC	CARNGGDNYGYTF
.	TRBJ2-2	TRBV4-1	TRBD1	TGCGCCAGCAGATCAACAGGGGATAGGGGGGAGCTGTTTTTT	CASRSTGDRGELFF
.	TRBJ1-2	TRBV7-2	.	TGTGCCAGCAGCTCAAACACCGCAGCTAACTATGGCTACACCTTC	CASSSNTAANYGYTF
.	TRBJ1-4	TRBV6-1	.	TGTGCCAGCAGTGCTTGGGGATATGTAGCGGAAAAACTGTTTTTT	CASSAWGYVAEKLFF
.	TRBJ2-2	TRBV15	TRBD2	TGTGCCACCAGCAGAGTCGCGGGGGGGCCGGGCGGGGAGCTGTTTTTT	CATSRVAGGPGGELFF
.	TRBJ2-2	TRBV2	.	TGTGCCAGCACCCCCGGACAGTTTCAGAACACCGGGGAGCTGTTTTTT	CASTPGQFQNTGELFF
.	TRBJ2-1	TRBV2	TRBD1	TGTGCCAGCCTTGGACAGGGGAGAGGAGGCTCCTACAATGAGCAGTTCTTC	CASLGQGRGGSYNEQFF
once	TRBJ2-5	TRBV4-3	.	TGCGCCAGCAGCCAAGGATCCAGGGCGACGGAAGAGACCCAGTACTTC	CASSQGSRATEETQYF
.	TRBJ1-6	TRBV10-3	.	TGTGCCATCACTAGCGCAGGAAATTCACCCCTCCACTTT	CAITSAGNSPLHF
.	TRBJ2-1	TRBV6-1	TRBD1	TGTGCCAGCACCGAGCGACAGGGTGATGAGCAGTTCTTC	CASTERQGDEQFF
.	TRBJ2-5	TRBV11-2	TRBD1	TGTGCCAGCAGCTTAGGACAGGGGAAAGAGACCCAGTACTTC	CASSLGQGKETQYF
.	TRBJ2-3	TRBV4-1	TRBD2	TGCGCCAGCAGCCAAGATCTAGCGGGGGGGTCGCAGGCTACGCAGTATTTT	CASSQDLAGGSQATQYF
.	TRBJ2-3	TRBV7-3	TRBD2	TGTGCCAGCAGCTTCGGGGGGGCCACAGATACGCAGTATTTT	CASSFGGATDTQYF
.	TRBJ2-1	TRBV6-4	.	TGTGCCAGCAGTGACTCGAACAGGGCCGGCGATGAGCAGTTCTTC	CASSDSNRAGDEQFF
.	TRBJ2-3	TRBV4-1	TRBD2	TGCGCCAGCAGCCAAGAGATTAGCGGGGGTACAGATACGCAGTATTTT	CASSQEISGGTDTQYF
once	TRBJ2-5	TRBV28	TRBD2	TGTGCCAGCAGTTTACCCGGGACTAGCGGGAGGGCGGAGACCCAGTACTTC	CASSLPGTSGRAETQYF
.	TRBJ2-5	TRBV27	.	TGTGCCAGCAGTTTTTCACCCCCACGACTCTCCCAACAAGAGACCCAGTACTTC	CASSFSPPRLSQQETQYF
few	TRBJ1-1	TRBV10-3	TRBD1	TGTGCCATCAGTGGACAGGGGGCGGGTAGTCACACTGAAGCTTTCTTT	CAISGQGAGSHTEAFF
.	TRBJ1-4	TRBV19	TRBD1	TGTGCCAGTAGTATTTCGGGACAGGGGGCCCCTGCAACTAATGAAAAACTGTTTTTT	CASSISGQGAPATNEKLFF